This TCR beta chain stems from a study of cytomegalovirus exposure and HLA in healthy donors. Study-level results: Per a later analysis, HLA-associated TCR beta chains showed more clonal expansion than other, equally common TCR beta chains. CMV serostatus alone was available as immune exposure information.

Amplification used 60 Vbeta primers and 13 Jbeta primers. The repertoire was sequenced with immunoSEQ multiplex PCR; TCRdb's copy has only in-frame clones and lacks some. This table has 150,000 to 200,000 clones, roughly 76% appearing once. Worth noting for this clone: The antigen is undetermined.

This CDR3 comprises 13 residues. V was clipped by 6 bases and J by 8 bases, with 14 bases between them. Germline V gene lookup returns CDR1 MGHDK and CDR2 SYGVNS. The sequenced sample consisted of PBMCs. The receptor was derived from a human donor in good health. This sequence joins TRBV25-1 and TRBJ2-1; a possible D gene is TRBD1 (6 bases). The CDR3 protein is CASRGQSLDEQFF. For the CDR3, the DNA is TGTGCCAGCAGGGGACAAAGCCTGGATGAGCAGTTCTTC.